These 9 T cell receptor beta chains share one sample of origin, sequenced in a study of T cell changes during pregnancy in multiple sclerosis. Profiled with immunoSEQ multiplex PCR; TCRdb holds only in-frame clones, not every one. The sample has about 15,000 clones, about 83% seen once. The sequencing used CD8+ T cells from peripheral blood mononuclear cells, collected in the second trimester of pregnancy. The receptors originated from a female donor in good health, enrolled as a control in a pregnancy study.

Sample share makes this clone medium-sized. The CDR3 DNA reads TGTGCCAGTAGTATAGAACAGGGGTTCGGCACAGATACGCAGTATTTT. Protein product: CASSIEQGFGTDTQYF. The gene calls are TRBV19 and TRBJ2-3; 7 bases are a match to TRBD1. The J segment lost 1 base and the V segment lost 0 bases, leaving 4 bases of the junction unmatched. This CDR3 comprises 16 residues. The germline gives CDR1 LNHDA, CDR2 SQIVND (reference sequence).

The V gene is TRBV9, the J gene TRBJ1-1; D is unresolved. Germline V CDR1 and CDR2: SGDLS, YYNGEE. With 3 bases removed from V and 5 bases from J, the gap between germline ends came to 35 bases. The CDR3 sequence is 21 residues long. The CDR3 reads CASSAPLGSAGRPEGSTEAFF. DNA for the CDR3: TGTGCCAGCAGCGCCCCTCTCGGATCAGCTGGGAGGCCCGAAGGGTCGACTGAAGCTTTCTTT. Supplemented by reference TRBV9 and TRBJ1-1, the full variable domain reads DSGVTQTPKHLITATGQRVTLRCSPRSGDLSVYWYQQSLDQGLQFLIQYYNGEERAKGNILERFSAQQFPDLHSELNLSSLELGDSALYFCASSAPLGSAGRPEGSTEAFFGQGTRLTVV.

The V call is TRBV18, the J call TRBJ1-5; no reliable D call. From germline, CDR1 is KGHSH and CDR2 LQKENI. The length of the CDR3 is 12 residues. The V and J ends lost 2 bases and 4 bases respectively, with 3 bases between them. CDR3 sequence reads: CASSPENQPQHF. DNA for the CDR3: TGTGCCAGCTCACCAGAGAATCAGCCCCAGCATTTT.

The CDR3 here is CASSYPRQGSTGELFF. The CDR3 bases are TGTGCCAGCAGTTACCCCCGACAGGGGAGCACCGGGGAGCTGTTTTTT. This chain connects TRBV6-5 to TRBJ2-2, with 8 bases aligning to TRBD1. Trimming at V came to 2 bases and at J to 4 bases, leaving 6 bases not matched to a gene. This CDR3 is 16 amino acids long. In germline, CDR1 is MNHEY, CDR2 SVGAGI.

V usage is TRBV27 and J usage is TRBJ2-1; tentatively, D is TRBD1 (6 bases). The V gene's germline CDR1 is MNHEY and CDR2 SMNVEV (reference sequence). This CDR3 is 15 amino acids long. The V end was cut by 3 bases, the J end by 6 bases, with 15 bases between. As DNA, the CDR3 is TGTGCCAGCAGTTTCGACCCAGGGGCTGCCAATGAGCAGTTCTTC. Amino acid sequence: CASSFDPGAANEQFF.

This clone was detected once. V usage is TRBV28 and J usage is TRBJ1-2, with D maybe TRBD1 (5 bases). V lost 5 bases and J lost 14, with 18 bases in between. The CDR3 contains 12 residues. Looked up from germline, CDR1 is MDHEN and CDR2 is SYDVKM. The CDR3 DNA sequence: TGTGCCAGCAGTCTCATCGACAGAGACTCTACCTTC. This codes for CASSLIDRDSTF.

The chain links TRBV9 to TRBJ1-2; no firm D call. Germline assignment: CDR1 SGDLS and CDR2 YYNGEE. The CDR3 totals 16 residues. V lost 4 bases and J lost 5, with 21 bases in between. The CDR3 region has the DNA TGTGCCAGCAGCCCCGGACTCCTCGTCGCTTCTTATGGCTACACCTTC. Residues: CASSPGLLVASYGYTF.

This chain's CDR3 is CASSYPSAGPTEQYF. The CDR3, as DNA: TGTGCCAGCAGTTATCCCAGTGCAGGGCCGACCGAGCAGTACTTC. The V call is TRBV6-5, the J call TRBJ2-7; D may be TRBD1 (5 bases). The ends were cut back, 3 bases at V and 6 bases at J, with 18 bases in the middle. The length of the CDR3 is 15 residues. Germline V gene sequence: CDR1 MNHEY, CDR2 SVGAGI.

V usage is TRBV28 and J usage is TRBJ1-5; D might be TRBD1 (6 bases). Looked up from germline, CDR1 is MDHEN and CDR2 is SYDVKM. There are 15 residues in the CDR3. V was shortened by 5 bases and J by 2 bases, with 13 bases between the two germline ends. CDR3 amino acids: CASSTRAGGNQPQHF. CDR3 in DNA: TGTGCCAGCAGTACACGGGCAGGGGGCAATCAGCCCCAGCATTTT.